The next 8 T cell receptor beta chains were all read from a single sample in a study of T-cell reconstitution after alpha-beta-depleted transplantation in children. Unique molecular identifiers were incorporated when the TCRbeta library was constructed. TCRdb itself ran the PCR reads through MiXCR, one entry per CDR3 protein. Altogether roughly 200,000 distinct CDR3 sequences are present, about 14% being singletons, with the ten largest covering 13%. This material consisted of PBMCs from the stem cell graft donor, taken from the stem cell graft. These receptors came from a human donor who donated a stem cell graft to a child with acute lymphoblastic leukemia.

This clonotype was observed at least ten times. This chain connects TRBV20-1 to TRBJ2-3; maybe TRBD2 (6 bases). CDR3 size: 15 residues. CDR1 DFQATT and CDR2 SNEGSKA come from the germline V gene (reference sequence). V was shortened by 5 bases and J by 4 bases, with 19 bases between the two germline ends. The CDR3, as DNA: TGCAGTGCTCCCCGTCCGGGGGTGGGCGCAGATACGCAGTATTTT. This encodes CSAPRPGVGADTQYF.

This clonotype has a handful of counts. The chain is built from TRBV20-1 and TRBJ2-1, with 7 bases matching TRBD2. V lost 6 bases to trimming and J lost 2 bases; unmatched junction nucleotides: 7. The V gene's germline CDR1 is DFQATT and CDR2 SNEGSKA (reference sequence). The CDR3 totals 14 residues. The CDR3 DNA reads TGCAGTGCCCATGCCGGGACTACCTACAATGAGCAGTTCTTC. As protein: CSAHAGTTYNEQFF.

The rearrangement uses TRBV20-1 and TRBJ2-3; maybe TRBD2 (5 bases). The ends were cut back, 0 bases at V and 0 bases at J, with 10 bases in the middle. CDR1 and CDR2 from the germline V gene are DFQATT and SNEGSKA (reference sequence). The CDR3 spans 15 residues. The CDR3 reads CSARDDYSSTDTQYF. In nucleotides, the CDR3 is TGCAGTGCTAGAGACGACTATTCTAGCACAGATACGCAGTATTTT.

This clonotype was detected only a few times. This chain connects TRBV20-1 to TRBJ1-3; D is perhaps TRBD1 (5 bases). The CDR3 is made up of 17 amino acids. Germline lookup yields CDR1 DFQATT and CDR2 SNEGSKA (reference sequence). V was clipped by 0 bases and J by 0 bases, with 15 bases between them. The CDR3 loop reads CSARDFSGPISGNTIYF. Written as DNA, the CDR3 is TGCAGTGCTAGAGATTTTTCAGGGCCGATCTCTGGAAACACCATATATTTT.

In its sample, this clonotype was seen many times. The J gene is TRBJ1-2, the V gene TRBV6-5; TRBD1 is a possible D gene (6 bases). Between the trimmed V and J ends, which lost 0 bases and 7 bases, there was a span of 12 bases. The length of the CDR3 is 14 residues. Germline lookup yields CDR1 MNHEY and CDR2 SVGAGI. The CDR3 protein is CASSYSPGAPGYTF. The CDR3, as DNA: TGTGCCAGCAGTTACTCCCCAGGGGCGCCTGGCTACACCTTC.

This clonotype has at least ten counts. The genes are TRBV7-8 and TRBJ1-5; D gene ambiguous. The CDR3 contains 16 residues. Per germline, CDR1 SGHVS and CDR2 FQNEAQ. Trimming pared 1 base from V and 4 bases from J, leaving 14 bases between. For the CDR3, the DNA is TGTGCCAGCAGCTTAGGTTCGGGGTTGTTAAATCAGCCCCAGCATTTT. This sequence encodes CASSLGSGLLNQPQHF.

In its sample, this clonotype was seen many times. CDR3 in DNA: TGTGCCAGCAGCCGGGCTAGCGGGTCTCCGAGGGCAGATACGCAGTATTTT. Protein sequence: CASSRASGSPRADTQYF. V is TRBV12-3 or TRBV12-4 and J is TRBJ2-3, with 8 bases matching TRBD2. V was pared by 6 bases and J by 4 bases, with 15 bases of the junction left unmatched. The CDR3 has 17 amino acids.

The table lists this clonotype with many counts. The gene calls are TRBV12-3 or TRBV12-4 and TRBJ1-1; no definite D call. The CDR3 is 12 amino acids. Trimming removed 6 bases from V and 6 bases from J, with 11 bases in between. CDR3 bases: TGTGCCAGCAGGAGAAGGGAACCTGAAGCTTTCTTT. Translating gives CASRRREPEAFF.